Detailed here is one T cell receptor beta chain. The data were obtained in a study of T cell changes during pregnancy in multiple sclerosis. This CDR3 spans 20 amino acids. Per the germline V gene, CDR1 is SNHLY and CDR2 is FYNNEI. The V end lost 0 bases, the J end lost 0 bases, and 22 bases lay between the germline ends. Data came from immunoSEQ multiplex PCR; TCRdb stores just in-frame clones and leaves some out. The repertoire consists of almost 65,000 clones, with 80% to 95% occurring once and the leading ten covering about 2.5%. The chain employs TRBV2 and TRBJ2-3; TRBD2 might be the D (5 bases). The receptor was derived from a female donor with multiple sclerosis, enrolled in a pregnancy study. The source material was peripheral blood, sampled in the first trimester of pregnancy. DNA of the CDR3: TGTGCCAGCAGTGAAGCTCATACGACGGTGGCGGGCTTTAGCACAGATACGCAGTATTTT. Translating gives CASSEAHTTVAGFSTDTQYF.